The following is a T cell receptor beta chain sequence with its context. What it recognizes is unknown. The protocol was immunoSEQ multiplex PCR, while the TCRdb copy is restricted to in-frame clones and leaves out a portion. This sample carries about 61,000 clones, 80% to 85% of them seen once, and the ten largest clones take approximately 3.5%. The CDR3 totals 15 residues. Germline V gene lookup returns CDR1 SQVTM and CDR2 ANQGSEA. The V gene end was trimmed by 3 bases and the J gene end by 2 bases; junction bases not matched to a gene: 6. The sample belongs to a study of OX40 agonist ivuxolimab in advanced cancers. Across the whole study: Under the entry rules, prior anti-PD-1, anti-PD-L1 or anti-CTLA-4 therapy was allowed, and approximately 40% had some.

Broader study findings: Doses of 0.1 to 3.0 mg/kg were accompanied by clonal expansion of CD4+ and CD8+ blood T cells by week 6.

V gene TRBV29-1 combines with J gene TRBJ2-3; 9 bases are shared with TRBD2. The specimen comprised CD4+ or CD8+ T cells sorted from blood, sampled in a trial of the OX40 agonist ivuxolimab. This TCR came from an adult with an advanced solid tumor such as melanoma, head and neck, liver or kidney cancer. CDR3 sequence reads: CSVDATSGSTDTQYF. The CDR3 DNA is TGCAGCGTTGATGCGACTAGCGGCTCCACAGATACGCAGTATTTT.